These T cell receptor beta chains were read from a single sample in a study of blood T cell repertoires in COVID-19. Measured with immunoSEQ multiplex PCR; TCRdb has only the in-frame clones, and not every one. In the table there are about 140,000 clones, about 91% of which are singletons. Sample: peripheral blood. These receptors all stem from a woman aged 55-75 years with acute or convalescent COVID-19. Each CDR3 is given with its conserved first and last residue. D genes are given only for firm matches. Expanded clones are given a class, and other clones once, few, many or no size at all.

cdr3_length	clone_size	v_call	d_call	j_call	cdr3_aa	cdr3_nt
16	-	TRBV10-3	TRBD1	TRBJ1-6	CAISRTPGQGDSPLHF	TGTGCCATCAGCCGTACCCCGGGACAGGGAGATTCACCCCTCCACTTT
16	-	TRBV2	TRBD1	TRBJ2-5	CASSELRTGTQETQYF	TGTGCCAGCAGTGAATTAAGGACAGGGACACAAGAGACCCAGTACTTC
15	-	TRBV9	-	TRBJ1-1	CASSVYDNAEAEAFF	TGTGCCAGCAGCGTATATGATAACGCCGAGGCTGAAGCTTTCTTT
13	-	TRBV29-1	-	TRBJ1-1	CSDRQSMNTEAFF	TGCAGCGACCGACAGAGTATGAACACTGAAGCTTTCTTT
17	-	TRBV29-1	TRBD1	TRBJ1-5	CSVEGQGSGYSNQPQHF	TGCAGCGTTGAAGGACAGGGGTCGGGTTATAGCAATCAGCCCCAGCATTTT
15	-	TRBV7-9	TRBD1	TRBJ2-1	CASSSGQGLYNEQFF	TGTGCCAGCAGCTCCGGACAGGGACTTTACAATGAGCAGTTCTTC
16	-	TRBV7-9	TRBD2	TRBJ2-3	CASSLSGLAVGDTQYF	TGTGCCAGCAGCTTATCGGGACTAGCTGTCGGAGATACGCAGTATTTT
17	-	TRBV3-1/TRBV3-2	-	TRBJ1-6	CASSPMIASSYNSPLHF	TGTGCCAGCAGCCCGATGATAGCCAGCTCCTATAATTCACCCCTCCACTTT
16	-	TRBV14	TRBD2	TRBJ2-5	CASSLRLAGAVKTQYF	TGTGCCAGCAGCCTCCGACTAGCGGGGGCGGTAAAGACCCAGTACTTC
16	-	TRBV11-2	-	TRBJ2-1	CASSATTQSSYNEQFF	TGTGCCAGCAGCGCCACGACACAGAGCTCCTACAATGAGCAGTTCTTC
15	-	TRBV6-5	-	TRBJ2-1	CASSMTGGLYNEQFF	TGTGCCAGCAGTATGACCGGAGGCCTCTACAATGAGCAGTTCTTC
18	-	TRBV7-2	TRBD1	TRBJ1-2	CASSLFYRTGDSNYGYTF	TGTGCCAGCAGCTTATTTTACCGGACAGGGGACTCTAACTATGGCTACACCTTC
20	-	TRBV30	TRBD2	TRBJ2-5	CAWSPLVISLAGVKQETQYF	TGTGCCTGGTCCCCGCTGGTTATCTCCCTAGCGGGGGTAAAGCAAGAGACCCAGTACTTC
14	-	TRBV15	-	TRBJ1-2	CATSRDNGGYGYTF	TGTGCCACCAGCAGAGATAACGGGGGATATGGCTACACCTTC
13	few	TRBV5-4	-	TRBJ2-3	CAGGWASTDTQYF	TGTGCCGGGGGGTGGGCCTCCACAGATACGCAGTATTTT
13	-	TRBV5-1	-	TRBJ1-1	CASSLDGGTEAFF	TGCGCCAGCAGCCTGGACGGCGGCACTGAAGCTTTCTTT
15	-	TRBV7-2	TRBD1	TRBJ2-5	CASSLVTGGQETQYF	TGTGCCAGCAGCTTAGTAACAGGGGGCCAAGAGACCCAGTACTTC
15	-	TRBV28	-	TRBJ1-2	CASSSQGWGGYGYTF	TGTGCCAGCAGTTCCCAAGGCTGGGGGGGCTATGGCTACACCTTC
12	-	TRBV7-2	-	TRBJ1-1	CASSLGPTKAFF	TGTGCCAGCAGCTTAGGGCCCACGAAAGCTTTCTTT
15	-	TRBV7-9	TRBD1	TRBJ2-1	CASSSGQSSYNEQFF	TGTGCCAGCAGCTCGGGACAGAGCTCCTACAATGAGCAGTTCTTC
14	few	TRBV19	TRBD2	TRBJ2-1	CASRTGGAYNEQFF	TGTGCCAGTAGGACCGGGGGGGCCTACAATGAGCAGTTCTTC
14	-	TRBV7-9	TRBD1	TRBJ1-2	CASSPGQGLDGYTF	TGTGCCAGCAGCCCCGGACAGGGGTTAGATGGCTACACCTTC
17	-	TRBV11-2	TRBD1	TRBJ1-4	CASSLDRGTGDLKELFF	TGTGCCAGCAGCTTAGATCGGGGGACAGGAGACCTTAAGGAACTGTTTTTT
15	few	TRBV7-8	-	TRBJ1-5	CASSQTEARGQPQHF	TGTGCCAGCAGCCAAACCGAGGCAAGGGGCCAGCCCCAGCATTTT